This T cell receptor beta chain emerged from a study of monozygotic twins with inflammatory bowel disease (dated by TCRdb to the late 2010s). Background for the entire study: In total, approximately 28 monozygotic twin pairs made up the full study: 19 Danish pairs, all IBD-discordant, plus nine German pairs, of which four were IBD-concordant and five were IBD-discordant. Within discordant pairs, disease-associated traits were sought mainly by comparing IBD patients with their genetically identical healthy co-twins. Each individual had, on average, about 151 000 unique TCRalpha sequences and 181 000 unique TCRbeta sequences available for analysis. Broad study findings and their caveats: IBD patients shared fewer clonotypes with other individuals than healthy twins did, most markedly in patients showing signs of disease activity. Different T cell subtypes could not be distinguished in the analysis. No single strong signal or clonotype linked to IBD turned up in the results, so the idea that one exists was not supported. Background noise and inter-individual variability may have been introduced into the repertoires by the differing immunosuppressive treatments among patients. A decrease in TCRbeta repertoire diversity, as measured by inverse Simpson index, was observed in IBD patients compared with their healthy co-twins. No difference in repertoire similarity was observed between concordant and discordant twins, possibly owing to limited statistical power.

A roughly 2.5 ml peripheral blood sample was drawn into PAXgene tubes per donor and stored at -80°C. Without any T cell sorting, total RNA was extracted from whole blood using the PAXgene blood miRNA kit on an automated QIAcube. Deep TCRalpha and TCRbeta repertoire profiling with unique molecular barcoding was performed on peripheral blood of monozygotic twin pairs concordant or discordant for inflammatory bowel disease. Smoking habits were recorded for all twin pairs, and each individual was classified as a current, former or never smoker. Library creation used 5' RACE. The input for every TCR library was around 4,000 ng of total RNA. cDNA was synthesized with SMARTScribe reverse transcriptase in eight separate reactions per sample. Unique molecular identifiers containing a 6-nucleotide sample barcode were introduced through template switching during cDNA synthesis. Amplification of TCRalpha and TCRbeta cDNA involved two nested PCRs of 16 and 9 cycles, and each PCR was followed by bead purification. Before amplification, cDNA was treated with uracil DNA-glycosylase and purified using the QIAquick PCR purification kit. The second PCR added Illumina TruSeq-compatible adapters along with sample-specific barcodes. TapeStation and Qubit were used to check library quality and concentration, and roughly 4.6 ng of each library was pooled. Pooled libraries were sequenced on an Illumina HiSeq2500 single-index Rapid Run with 2 x 100 bp reads and custom sequencing primers. The study's processing was this. MiGEC version 1.2.6 was used for UMI-based consensus assembly to correct PCR and sequencing errors. V(D)J alignment, clonotype assembly and CDR3 extraction were performed with MiXCR version 2.1.1. To normalise gene usage, clonotype sharing and MAIT/NKT TCR abundance, the analysis used the top 1000, 10 000 and 20 000 clonotypes per sample. After downsampling to 27 000 UMIs, diversity was calculated as the inverse Simpson index using the vegan R package. Paired Mann-Whitney U tests on discordant twin pairs were used, with Benjamini-Hochberg multiple-testing correction. TCRdb reprocessed the raw reads; every CDR3 protein sequence is a single record, and DNA is not supplied. In this record, the V and J calls reflect TCRdb's handling and not the investigators' own analysis. The record for this sample contains around 380,000 distinct CDR3 sequences. In total, the top ten clones hold roughly 2.5% of the sample.

A note on this clonotype: It has no known antigen specificity.

The sequenced sample was blood. The clonotype originates from a human donor with ulcerative colitis or Crohn's disease, or a healthy co-twin of an affected twin (not recorded which).

This receptor carries the CDR3 CSARPRQLNYGYTF. The chain employs TRBV20-1 and TRBJ1-2. Including cysteine and phenylalanine, the CDR3 has 14 amino acids. No DNA is recorded. CDR1 and CDR2 (DFQATT, SNEGSKA) derive from the germline V gene (reference sequence).